The source of this T cell receptor (beta chain) is a study of vaccination and CD4 T cells after COVID-19. The treatment was: approximately nine-day PBMC culture with coronavirus spike peptide pools or control peptides (ViraFEST assay). In the ViraFEST assay, peptide-pool expansion preceded TCR sequencing of expanded clonotypes. Trimming pared 10 bases from V and 6 bases from J, leaving 11 bases between. The germline CDR1 and CDR2 sequences are LNHDA and SQIVND (reference sequence). CDR3 length: 11 amino acids. Remarks on this clonotype: Its matching antigen is unknown.

Sequencing of DNA taken from cultured CD4+ T cells relied on the Oncomine TCR Beta short-read assay. A single record per CDR3 protein comes from TCRdb applying MiXCR to the PCR reads. Altogether 7,500 to 9,500 distinct CDR3 sequences are present, roughly 70% being singletons, with the ten largest covering more than 30%. The material sequenced was CD4+ T cells from blood, cultured in vitro. The origin of this receptor is a human donor who had recovered from COVID-19. The chain has TRBV19 and TRBJ2-3; tentative D call: TRBD1 (6 bases). The chain's CDR3 is CATTQGDTQYF. The CDR3 DNA sequence: TGTGCCACCACCCAGGGGGATACGCAGTATTTT.